A single T cell receptor (beta chain) is shown here with its context. The sample comes from a study of shared clonotypes between healthy human individuals. Among the donors, all were Caucasian adults who lived in Nashville, Tennessee. It was at deep level that the assay was run. Libraries were prepared by immunoSEQ multiplex PCR; TCRdb keeps only in-frame clonotypes and omits some of them. The table records about 490,000 clones, 76% of them present only once. The germline V and J ends were trimmed by 5 bases and 0 bases, with 14 bases remaining between them. The CDR3 runs to 16 residues. Germline V lookup: CDR1 SEHNR, CDR2 FQNEAQ (reference sequence).

Sample: PBMCs. The origin of this receptor is a woman aged 40 to 50 in good health. Some clones in this sample may be carry-over from other donors' samples. This chain uses TRBV7-9 with TRBJ2-1; possible D gene TRBD1, 5 bases. The CDR3 nucleotides read TGTGCCAGCAGCGATGACAGTACCCCCTCCTACAATGAGCAGTTCTTC. Residues: CASSDDSTPSYNEQFF.